The 15 T cell receptor beta chains below all came from one sample that was sequenced in a study of CD8+ T cells in alopecia areata. RNA, once extracted, was reverse transcribed into cDNA for use as the sequencing template. Clones were sequenced by immunoSEQ multiplex PCR, and TCRdb holds only the in-frame ones, with some missing. The table has about 190,000 clones, more than 55% seen once. Treatment specified: oral pan-JAK inhibitor, 5-10 mg twice daily. The sample was CD4+ T cells sorted from blood, taken around week 50, from a patient treated with tofacitinib. These receptors were collected from a human donor with alopecia areata.

V and J are TRBV19 and TRBJ2-3, with D uncertain. Germline V gene lookup returns CDR1 LNHDA and CDR2 SQIVND (reference sequence). CDR3 length equals 13 residues. Trimming removed 1 base from V and 2 bases from J, with 4 bases in between. CDR3 DNA sequence: TGTGCCAGTAGTATAGGGTACACAGATACGCAGTATTTT. Amino acid sequence: CASSIGYTDTQYF.

The V call is TRBV15, the J call TRBJ2-7; D is uncertain. V lost 0 bases to trimming and J lost 3 bases, with 12 bases between them. The CDR3 loop spans 15 amino acids. The germline V gene encodes CDR1 LNHNV and CDR2 YYDKDF (reference sequence). The CDR3 nucleotides are TGTGCCACCAGCAGAGATCAGTTCTTAAGCTACGAGCAGTACTTC. It translates to CATSRDQFLSYEQYF.

The rearrangement joins TRBV29-1 to TRBJ1-1, with 11 bases lining up with TRBD1. Trimming at V came to 6 bases and at J to 4 bases, leaving 10 bases not matched to a gene. Germline V gives CDR1 SQVTM, CDR2 ANQGSEA. The CDR3 spans 15 residues. The CDR3 DNA reads as TGCAGCGTGGCCCCGGACAGGGGGCTGGGCACTGAAGCTTTCTTT. This sequence encodes CSVAPDRGLGTEAFF.

The chain combines TRBV5-1 with TRBJ1-1; 9 nucleotides agree with TRBD1. The trim removed 4 bases at V and 4 bases at J, leaving 2 bases unmatched. The CDR3 is 13 residues long. Germline CDR1 and CDR2: SGHRS and YFSETQ. The CDR3 loop is CASSKGQGTEAFF. The CDR3 DNA reads TGCGCCAGCAGCAAGGGACAGGGCACTGAAGCTTTCTTT.

CDR3 DNA: TGCAGCGTTGTGGGGGGAAGTAGTGCTTTCTTT. Translating gives CSVVGGSSAFF. The chain is built from TRBV29-1 and TRBJ1-1; the D gene is possibly TRBD1 (5 bases). CDR1 is SQVTM and CDR2 is ANQGSEA in the germline V gene. This CDR3 is 11 amino acids long. With 4 bases removed from V and 11 bases from J, the gap between germline ends came to 14 bases.

The chain links TRBV4-1 to TRBJ2-3; 15 nucleotides match TRBD2. V lost 4 bases and J lost 6; bases outside the gene matches: 5. The CDR3 sequence is 16 residues long. The V gene's germline CDR1 is MGHRA and CDR2 YSYEKL. CDR3 residues: CASSPRTSGGADTQYF. The CDR3 region has the DNA TGCGCCAGCAGCCCCCGGACTAGCGGGGGGGCGGATACGCAGTATTTT.

The chain has TRBV19 and TRBJ2-5; D unresolved. This CDR3 has 13 amino acids. V was clipped by 4 bases and J by 5 bases, with 11 bases between them. Germline values: CDR1 LNHDA, CDR2 SQIVND (reference sequence). DNA for the CDR3: TGTGCCAGTAGTACTGGGATGGAGGAGACCCAGTACTTC. Its translation: CASSTGMEETQYF.

The gene calls are TRBV29-1 and TRBJ1-2; 9 positions agree with TRBD1. CDR3 length equals 14 residues. Trimming at V came to 1 base and at J to 5 bases, leaving 5 bases not matched to a gene. Germline V gene lookup returns CDR1 SQVTM and CDR2 ANQGSEA. The CDR3, as DNA: TGCAGCGTTGAAGCTTCGACAGGGGGATATGGCTACACCTTC. Protein sequence: CSVEASTGGYGYTF.

This chain links TRBV29-1 with TRBJ1-1; D unclear. This CDR3 has 13 residues. The V gene lost 4 bases and the J gene lost 1 base, with 10 bases spanning the gap. The germline CDR1 and CDR2 sequences are SQVTM and ANQGSEA. The CDR3 is CSVVPLTNTEAFF. CDR3 nucleotides: TGCAGCGTTGTGCCTCTGACGAACACTGAAGCTTTCTTT.

The gene calls are TRBV10-3 and TRBJ1-2, with D possibly being TRBD1 (6 bases). The CDR3 is 14 residues long. Germline V gene data show CDR1 as ENHRY and CDR2 as SYGVKD. Trimming took 11 bases from V and 0 from J, leaving 16 bases between them. CDR3 loop: CASTNRDTNYGYTF. CDR3 coding DNA: TGTGCCTCCACTAACCGGGACACTAACTATGGCTACACCTTC.

There are a few counts of this clone. V usage is TRBV19 and J usage is TRBJ1-5; a possible D gene is TRBD1 (5 bases). CDR1 and CDR2 (germline): LNHDA, SQIVND (reference sequence). The V end was cut by 6 bases, the J end by 9 bases, with 15 bases between. CDR3 size: 13 residues. DNA of the CDR3: TGTGCCAGTAGCAAAAAACGCGGGGGGCCCCAGCATTTT. It is translated as CASSKKRGGPQHF.

This chain connects TRBV7-2 to TRBJ1-5; 10 bases align to TRBD1. Trimming took 6 bases from V and 4 from J; bases not matched to a gene: 6. Germline loops: CDR1 SGHTA, CDR2 FQGNSA. The CDR3 runs to 15 residues. This chain's CDR3 is CASRETGGPNQPQHF. In nucleotides, the CDR3 is TGTGCCAGCAGAGAGACAGGGGGCCCTAATCAGCCCCAGCATTTT. Complete variable domain (other parts from reference TRBV7-2 and TRBJ1-5): GAGVSQSPSNKVTEKGKDVELRCDPISGHTALYWYRQSLGQGLEFLIYFQGNSAPDKSGLPSDRFSAERTGGSVSTLTIQRTQQEDSAVYLCASRETGGPNQPQHFGDGTRLSIL.

The chain recombines TRBV7-8 with TRBJ1-4; 9 bases line up with TRBD1. V shed 4 bases, J shed 8 bases, and the junction held 8 bases outside the gene matches. There are 15 residues in the CDR3. From germline, CDR1 is SGHVS and CDR2 FQNEAQ. CDR3 in DNA: TGTGCCAGCAGCTCAACAGACAGGGGGGGCGAAAAACTGTTTTTT. This sequence encodes CASSSTDRGGEKLFF.

J is TRBJ2-7 and V is TRBV7-2; possible D gene TRBD1, 6 bases. Trimming cost V 3 bases and J 4 bases, with 19 bases left between them. From germline, CDR1 is SGHTA and CDR2 FQGNSA. This CDR3 has 16 residues. CDR3 nucleotides: TGTGCCAGCAGCTTGGGATTCCGGACAGACGAATACGAGCAGTACTTC. Its translation: CASSLGFRTDEYEQYF.

This clone showed up just once. The chain employs TRBV30 and TRBJ2-1; TRBD2 matches at 13 bases. This CDR3 spans 15 amino acids. V trimming: 7 bases; J trimming: 5 bases; junction bases outside the gene matches: 8. Germline V CDR1 and CDR2: GTSNPN, SVGIG (reference sequence). The CDR3 sequence: CASVVGTSGDNEQFF. The CDR3 DNA follows: TGTGCCTCTGTCGTTGGGACTAGCGGGGACAATGAGCAGTTCTTC.